This T cell receptor (beta chain) was recorded in a study of blood T cell repertoires in COVID-19. Overall study: The analysed material was cDNA or gDNA that came from T cells, B-cell-depleted T cells, or PBMCs.

How the authors handled the data: Counts of nucleated cells, estimated from reference gene primer amplification, were obtained. Profiled with immunoSEQ multiplex PCR; TCRdb holds only in-frame clones, not every one. The V and J calls and clone size are taken from that table; D and trimming were inferred from the DNA. The sample contains 60,000 to 65,000 clones, approximately 79% of which appear only once. V lost 6 bases to trimming and J lost 5 bases, with 14 bases between them. The V gene's germline CDR1 is SGHTA and CDR2 FQGNSA. CDR3 length: 13 amino acids. This TCR was recovered from a woman of 80 years or more with active or convalescent COVID-19. Sequencing was performed on peripheral blood. V is TRBV7-2 and J is TRBJ2-7; weak D call: TRBD2 (6 bases). CDR3 nucleotides: TGTGCCAGCAGTCGATCTCGGGGGAACGAGCAGTACTTC. It translates to CASSRSRGNEQYF.